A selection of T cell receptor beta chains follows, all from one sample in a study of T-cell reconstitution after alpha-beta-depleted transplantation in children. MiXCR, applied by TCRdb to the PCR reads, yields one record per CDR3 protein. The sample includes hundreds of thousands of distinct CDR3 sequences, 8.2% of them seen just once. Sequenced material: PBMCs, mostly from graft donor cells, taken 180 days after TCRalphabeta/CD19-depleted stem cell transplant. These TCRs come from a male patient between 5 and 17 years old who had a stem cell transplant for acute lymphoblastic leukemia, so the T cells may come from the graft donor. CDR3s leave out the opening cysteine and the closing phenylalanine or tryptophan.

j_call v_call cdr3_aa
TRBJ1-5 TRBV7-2 ASSLSRGSKPQH
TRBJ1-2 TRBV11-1 ASSLNRGGNYGYT
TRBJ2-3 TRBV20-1 SARRGGRGRESTQY
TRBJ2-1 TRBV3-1 ASSQGTSEYAEQF
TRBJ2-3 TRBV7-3 ASSPQGAGLTDTQY
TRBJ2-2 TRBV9 ASSVHRTTPNTGELF
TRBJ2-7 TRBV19 ASSISGLASGEQY
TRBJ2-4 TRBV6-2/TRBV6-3 ASSYGLAGVRNIQY
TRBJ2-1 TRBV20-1 SARDATGTSGSNEQF
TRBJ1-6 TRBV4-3 ASSQGGPRDQDLH
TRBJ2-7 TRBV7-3 ASSAQPLGEQY
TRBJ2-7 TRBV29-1 SVEDYKGRSYEQY